These 27 T cell receptor beta chains share one sample of origin, sequenced in a study of Ad26.COV2.S vaccination and SARS-CoV-2 variants (dated by TCRdb to the early 2020s). Receptors were amplified or captured by the immunoSEQ multiplex PCR assay. TCRdb took over this immuneACCESS table, retaining in-frame rearrangements with V and J assigned. Such tables are incomplete; in checked studies, under half of the missing clones stem from an unresolved V gene, and the remainder is unexplained. In all, the sample holds over 300,000 clones, and around 82% of those were seen once. Roughly 7.4% of the sample rests with the top ten. The sample's treatment or condition, from its label and the paper: 15 to 20 received Ad26.COV2.S at low or high dose, single or two shots; five or six received placebo; per-sample allocation not given. Repertoires of vaccine and placebo recipients were sequenced from samples taken on day 63 after the first injection.

Sequences were derived from peripheral blood, sampled in a trial of Ad26.COV2.S vaccine versus placebo. These receptors came from a person aged 18-60 years who received the Ad26.COV2.S COVID-19 vaccine or a placebo.

This chain links TRBV7-2 with TRBJ2-7, with D unclear. V lost 3 bases to trimming and J lost 0 bases, with 9 bases between them. The CDR3 loop spans 14 amino acids. Per germline, CDR1 SGHTA and CDR2 FQGNSA. The DNA of the CDR3 is TGTGCCAGCAGCTTTGAGAGGACCTCCTACGAGCAGTACTTC. Translation gives CASSFERTSYEQYF.

This chain links TRBV5-1 with TRBJ1-1, with a possible D match to TRBD1 (5 bases). CDR3 length: 16 residues. Germline CDR1 is SGHRS and CDR2 is YFSETQ. Trimming took 4 bases from V and 2 from J, leaving 18 bases between them. The CDR3 here is CASSPHLDGGNTEAFF. The CDR3 nucleotides are TGCGCCAGCAGCCCCCATCTCGACGGGGGAAACACTGAAGCTTTCTTT.

The rearrangement links TRBV5-5 to TRBJ2-7, with TRBD1 matching 9 bases. Germline CDR1 SGHKS, CDR2 YYEKEE (reference sequence). Unmatched junction bases numbered 9, after V lost 4 bases and J lost 4 bases. This CDR3 comprises 15 residues. CDR3 DNA sequence: TGTGCCAGCAGCCCGGTAGGGACAGGGTTTTACGAGCAGTACTTC. It translates to CASSPVGTGFYEQYF.

This clone is a singleton in its sample. CDR3 sequence (DNA): TGTGCCAGCAGGACGAACACTGAAGCTTTCTTT. Its translation is CASRTNTEAFF. The chain couples TRBV27 to TRBJ1-1; D remains unclear. The ends were cut back, 6 bases at V and 1 base at J, with 3 bases in the middle. The CDR3 totals 11 residues. Germline lookup yields CDR1 MNHEY and CDR2 SMNVEV (reference sequence).

This chain uses TRBV11-3 with TRBJ2-5; D is unresolved. CDR3 size: 12 residues. Per germline, CDR1 SGHNT and CDR2 YENEEA. Trimming shortened V by 0 bases and J by 4 bases, and 3 bases separated the two germline ends. The CDR3 sequence: CASSLEGETQYF. The CDR3 region has the DNA TGTGCCAGCAGCTTAGAGGGAGAGACCCAGTACTTC.

The chain links TRBV7-2 to TRBJ1-2, with D perhaps TRBD1 (5 bases). V was pared by 6 bases and J by 6 bases, with 17 bases between. In germline, CDR1 is SGHTA, CDR2 FQGNSA. CDR3 size: 14 residues. The CDR3 is CASSLYRDLDGYTF. In DNA, the CDR3 is TGTGCCAGCAGTCTCTACCGGGACTTGGATGGCTACACCTTC.

This chain joins TRBV6-5 and TRBJ2-3; TRBD1 aligns across 7 bases. CDR3 length equals 12 residues. After removal of 6 bases from V and 8 bases from J, the junction contained 5 bases not matched to a gene. From germline, CDR1 is MNHEY and CDR2 SVGAGI. The CDR3 region has the DNA TGTGCCAGCAGAACGCCAGGGGGTACGCAGTATTTT. Its translation: CASRTPGGTQYF.

The rearrangement uses TRBV3-1 (or the pseudogene TRBV3-2) and TRBJ2-1; D unresolved. Germline values: CDR1 LGHDT, CDR2 YNNKEL (reference sequence). The CDR3 covers 14 residues. V lost 4 bases to trimming and J lost 9 bases, with 16 bases between them. CDR3 sequence: CASSRRAPLGEQFF. DNA of the CDR3: TGTGCCAGCAGCCGAAGGGCACCCCTAGGTGAGCAGTTCTTC.

The chain employs TRBV13 and TRBJ2-7, with 8 bases identical to TRBD2. The CDR3 has 15 residues. Germline V gives CDR1 PRHDT, CDR2 FYEKMQ (reference sequence). The J segment lost 9 bases and the V segment lost 0 bases, leaving 10 bases of the junction unmatched. CDR3 sequence reads: CASSLGLADPYGQYF. In nucleotides, the CDR3 is TGTGCCAGCAGCTTAGGACTAGCGGATCCTTATGGGCAGTACTTC.

The chain employs TRBV9 and TRBJ2-5; D is ambiguous. Trimming removed 0 bases from V and 4 bases from J, with 7 bases in between. The germline V gene encodes CDR1 SGDLS and CDR2 YYNGEE. The CDR3 has 13 amino acids. Here the CDR3 DNA reads TGTGCCAGCAGCGTAGCTACCAGAGAGACCCAGTACTTC. Translation gives CASSVATRETQYF.

This clone was found once. The chain couples TRBV6-5 to TRBJ1-2; possible D gene TRBD1, 5 bases. Trimming removed 4 bases from V and 5 bases from J, with 17 bases in between. The germline gives CDR1 MNHEY, CDR2 SVGAGI. The CDR3 totals 15 residues. CDR3 amino acids: CASSWYRQPLYGYTF. CDR3 sequence (DNA): TGTGCCAGCAGTTGGTACCGACAGCCTCTGTATGGCTACACCTTC.

V is TRBV27 and J is TRBJ1-2; D remains unclear. The CDR3 sequence is 15 residues long. Germline CDR1 MNHEY, CDR2 SMNVEV (reference sequence). V shed 0 bases and J shed 1 base, with 9 bases lying between them. The CDR3 loop is CASSLSTALNYGYTF. The CDR3 DNA reads as TGTGCCAGCAGTTTATCAACGGCCCTTAACTATGGCTACACCTTC.

As to this clone: The junction departs from germline at one end; a sequencing error may be responsible. V and J are TRBV5-8 and TRBJ1-5; unclear D gene. The CDR3 runs to 9 residues. Germline lookup yields CDR1 SGHTS and CDR2 YDEGEE. The CDR3 nucleotides read TGTGCCAGCAGCTTTCCCCCCGTATTT. This gives the protein CASSFPPVF.

This clone was picked up a small number of times. The chain links TRBV20-1 to TRBJ1-5; possibly TRBD1 for D (5 bases). Germline values: CDR1 DFQATT, CDR2 SNEGSKA (reference sequence). V was cut by 3 bases and J by 7 bases, with 16 bases left in between. The CDR3 runs 14 residues. The CDR3 protein is CSASKEGYGQPQHF. The CDR3 DNA follows: TGCAGTGCTAGTAAAGAGGGGTACGGACAGCCCCAGCATTTT.

The chain is built from TRBV5-1 and TRBJ1-2, with D uncertain. V was trimmed by 5 bases and J by 0 bases, leaving 14 bases between them. CDR1 is SGHRS, CDR2 YFSETQ, per germline. The length of the CDR3 is 15 residues. The CDR3 DNA reads as TGCGCCAGCAGTCCTGCGGCGGCCTCTAACTATGGCTACACCTTC. Its translation: CASSPAAASNYGYTF.

The chain links TRBV10-3 to TRBJ2-1; 9 bases line up with TRBD2. Per the germline V gene, CDR1 is ENHRY and CDR2 is SYGVKD. J was trimmed by 10 bases and V by 1 base; bases with no gene match: 5. CDR3 size: 14 residues. Here the CDR3 reads CAISEWGLAQEQFF. For the CDR3, the DNA is TGTGCCATCAGTGAGTGGGGACTAGCTCAGGAGCAGTTCTTC.

The J gene is TRBJ2-1, the V gene TRBV15; 12 bases map to TRBD2. The CDR3 sequence is 15 residues long. From germline, CDR1 is LNHNV and CDR2 YYDKDF (reference sequence). J gave up 9 bases and V 1 base, and 4 bases lay outside the gene matches. In nucleotides, the CDR3 is TGTGCCACCAGCAGAGCGACTAGCGGGAGTCTTGAGCAGTTCTTC. Translation gives CATSRATSGSLEQFF.

The gene calls are TRBV29-1 and TRBJ2-7; D call uncertain. CDR1 and CDR2 from the germline V gene are SQVTM and ANQGSEA. This CDR3 comprises 11 residues. Trimming pared 4 bases from V and 3 bases from J, leaving 7 bases between. The CDR3 nucleotides read TGCAGCGTTGTCGGCGTCTACGAGCAGTACTTC. This translates into CSVVGVYEQYF.

This clone occurred a few times. J is TRBJ1-3 and V is TRBV6-1; no firm D call. The CDR3 is made up of 14 amino acids. V lost 5 bases and J lost 7, with 15 bases in between. Germline values: CDR1 MNHNS, CDR2 SASEGT. The CDR3 DNA reads TGTGCCAGCAGTTTTCCGGGCCTTGGGAACACCATATATTTT. It specifies CASSFPGLGNTIYF.

This clone was detected a few times. Other DNA sequences in this specimen translate into the identical CDR3. This chain joins TRBV25-1 and TRBJ2-5; 10 bases map to TRBD2. Germline V gene lookup returns CDR1 MGHDK and CDR2 SYGVNS. V gave up 1 base and J gave up 2 bases; unmatched junction bases: 4. This CDR3 contains 16 residues. Here the CDR3 reads CASSESLAGGQETQYF. Written as DNA, the CDR3 is TGTGCCAGCAGTGAATCTTTAGCGGGAGGACAAGAGACCCAGTACTTC.

The V call is TRBV19, the J call TRBJ2-7; 7 nucleotides agree with TRBD2. The germline gives CDR1 LNHDA, CDR2 SQIVND (reference sequence). The CDR3 consists of 14 residues. The J segment lost 7 bases and the V segment lost 3 bases, leaving 9 bases of the junction unmatched. CDR3 loop: CASSMTPGGGEQYF. The CDR3 DNA sequence: TGTGCCAGTAGTATGACCCCGGGAGGTGGGGAGCAGTACTTC.

This clone has only a few counts. V is TRBV10-3 and J is TRBJ2-2, with TRBD1 identical over 10 bases. CDR1 and CDR2 (germline): ENHRY, SYGVKD. The CDR3 sequence is 15 residues long. The V and J ends lost 2 bases and 6 bases, in that order; junction bases with no gene match: 3. CDR3 loop: CAISEPGTGAGELFF. DNA for the CDR3: TGTGCCATCAGTGAGCCCGGGACAGGGGCCGGGGAGCTGTTTTTT.

The chain recombines TRBV30 with TRBJ2-1, with D possibly matching TRBD2 (6 bases). The CDR3 is 14 residues long. Trimming left V 2 bases short and J 10 bases short, with 18 bases between. The germline CDR1 and CDR2 sequences are GTSNPN and SVGIG (reference sequence). The CDR3 loop is CAWSKWEAGREQFF. The CDR3 DNA reads TGTGCCTGGAGTAAGTGGGAGGCCGGGCGGGAGCAGTTCTTC.

The chain has TRBV19 and TRBJ2-3; D call uncertain. This CDR3 contains 14 residues. Germline assignment: CDR1 LNHDA and CDR2 SQIVND (reference sequence). V lost 5 bases and J 2 bases, leaving 11 bases between the germline ends. The CDR3: CASSPRADTDTQYF. The CDR3 DNA reads TGTGCCAGTAGTCCTCGGGCCGACACAGATACGCAGTATTTT.

The count of this clone is one. The chain uses TRBV6-2 or TRBV6-3 and TRBJ2-7, with a possible D match to TRBD1 (5 bases). There are 13 residues in the CDR3. Trimming removed 7 bases at V and 0 bases at J, with 10 bases between. Germline CDR1 MNHEY, CDR2 SVGEGT. CDR3 nucleotide sequence: TGTGCCAGCACCCCAGGGAACTCCTACGAGCAGTACTTC. It is translated as CASTPGNSYEQYF.

This chain connects TRBV15 to TRBJ1-2, with TRBD1 matching 7 bases. CDR1 is LNHNV, CDR2 YYDKDF, per germline (reference sequence). The CDR3 loop spans 12 amino acids. V was pared by 1 base and J by 7 bases, with 0 bases of the junction left unmatched. The CDR3 nucleotides are TGTGCCACCAGCAGAGGACAGGGTGGCTACACCTTC. Translated: CATSRGQGGYTF.

The V and J genes are TRBV7-9 and TRBJ2-1; 14 bases agree with TRBD2. There are 17 residues in the CDR3. Germline V gives CDR1 SEHNR, CDR2 FQNEAQ (reference sequence). V gave up 4 bases and J gave up 8 bases; unmatched junction bases: 10. The CDR3: CASSSNGLAGGADEQFF. CDR3 in DNA: TGTGCCAGCAGCTCCAACGGACTAGCGGGGGGCGCAGATGAGCAGTTCTTC.